This T cell receptor beta chain is drawn from a study of CD8 T cells in ankylosing spondylitis. TCRdb recomputed calls from the 5' RACE reads with MiXCR, one row per CDR3 protein. The sample includes around 330,000 distinct CDR3 sequences, roughly 11% of them seen just once. Of note for this clonotype: Sequence at one end of the junction differs from germline and may be a read error.

The germline V gene encodes CDR1 SSHAT and CDR2 FNYEAQ (reference sequence). The CDR3 has 15 amino acids. This chain uses TRBV7-7 with TRBJ2-3; 9 bases are a match to TRBD2. Sequencing was carried out using blood, either unsorted or a sorted T cell fraction (not recorded which). The receptor's source is a female donor with ankylosing spondylitis or in good health (not recorded which). The CDR3 sequence is CASSLAGGPADTQYF. CDR3 nucleotide sequence: TGTGCTAGCAGCTTGGCGGGGGGGCCCGCAGATACGCAGTATTTT.